The 10 T cell receptor beta chains below come from one sample, sequenced in a study of T cells in Graves' hyperthyroidism and ophthalmopathy. Amplified regions were TCR beta CDR3 sequences from RNA transcripts. Primed by the HTBI set, a first-round RT-PCR was run on the TCR CDR3. TCRdb used MiXCR to reprocess the multiplex PCR reads, holding one entry per CDR3 protein. The sample has 650,000 to 750,000 distinct CDR3 sequences, approximately 14% seen once. The sequenced sample was blood. The receptor set was obtained from a woman younger than 35 with Graves' hyperthyroidism.

This clonotype was seen many times. V gene TRBV27 combines with J gene TRBJ2-1; 7 nucleotides agree with TRBD1. Looked up from germline, CDR1 is MNHEY and CDR2 is SMNVEV (reference sequence). Trimming at V came to 8 bases and at J to 7 bases, leaving 14 bases not matched to a gene. The CDR3 totals 15 residues. DNA for the CDR3: TGTGCCAGCGCTCGTCCGGGACAGTCCTTTAATGAGCAGTTCTTC. This codes for CASARPGQSFNEQFF.

This clonotype was picked up many times. The chain carries TRBV30 and TRBJ2-3, with 7 bases that match TRBD2. The CDR3 extends over 15 amino acids. The ends lost 5 bases at V and 5 bases at J; junction bases unmatched: 13. The germline V gene encodes CDR1 GTSNPN and CDR2 SVGIG (reference sequence). CDR3 sequence (DNA): TGTGCCTGGGACCTTGGGGCTAGCGGTCAAGATACGCAGTATTTT. It yields the protein CAWDLGASGQDTQYF.

This clonotype was counted only a few times. This sequence joins TRBV27 and TRBJ2-1, with 7 positions matching TRBD2. Trimming at V came to 0 bases and at J to 4 bases, leaving 3 bases not matched to a gene. This CDR3 has 15 residues. The V gene's germline CDR1 is MNHEY and CDR2 SMNVEV (reference sequence). CDR3 DNA sequence: TGTGCCAGCAGTTTATCAGCGGGGATTTACAATGAGCAGTTCTTC. Amino acids: CASSLSAGIYNEQFF.

This clonotype was detected only a few times. It is unclear where the CDR3 begins or ends on the DNA, so no DNA is shown, and the CDR3 is as TCRdb lists it. The V and J genes are TRBV2 and TRBJ1-2. Germline CDR1 SNHLY, CDR2 FYNNEI. The CDR3 adds up to 17 amino acids, both ends counted. The CDR3 sequence is CASRALERLHLQRGYTF.

In this sample, this clonotype turned up a few times. The chain has TRBV9 and TRBJ2-1; the match to TRBD1 covers 9 bases. Germline CDR1 SGDLS, CDR2 YYNGEE. V lost 3 bases and J lost 7; bases outside the gene matches: 11. The CDR3 sequence is 16 residues long. CDR3 residues: CASSGRDRDSWNEQFF. CDR3 nucleotides: TGTGCCAGCAGCGGTCGGGACAGGGATTCTTGGAATGAGCAGTTCTTC.

This clonotype was observed at least ten times. The V and J genes are TRBV18 and TRBJ2-5; 9 bases are shared with TRBD2. This CDR3 region has 14 residues. V shed 3 bases and J 5 bases; nucleotides not matched to a gene: 4. Germline assignment: CDR1 KGHSH and CDR2 LQKENI. The CDR3 sequence is CASSPIAGEETQYF. In DNA, the CDR3 is TGTGCCAGCTCACCGATAGCGGGAGAGGAGACCCAGTACTTC.

This clonotype was counted many times. The chain is built from TRBV2 and TRBJ2-1, with D perhaps assigned TRBD1 or TRBD2 (5 bases each). Germline V gives CDR1 SNHLY, CDR2 FYNNEI. The V gene lost 6 bases and the J gene lost 7 bases, with 13 bases spanning the gap. The CDR3 is made up of 13 amino acids. The CDR3 bases are TGTGCCAGCAGCCCCGGGACCCCTAATGAGCAGTTCTTC. This encodes CASSPGTPNEQFF.

This clonotype has just a few counts. This chain joins TRBV6-5 and TRBJ1-6; tentatively, D is TRBD1 (5 bases). Trimming pared 2 bases from V and 9 bases from J, leaving 17 bases between. The CDR3 has 16 amino acids. CDR1 is MNHEY, CDR2 SVGAGI, per germline. The CDR3 region is CASSYPLAGGGSPLHF. CDR3 sequence (DNA): TGTGCCAGCAGTTACCCCCTCGCGGGGGGTGGTTCACCCCTCCACTTT.

The genes are TRBV30 and TRBJ2-3, with D tentatively TRBD2 (6 bases). The CDR3 totals 16 residues. With 2 bases removed from V and 3 bases from J, the gap between germline ends came to 18 bases. Germline V gene sequence: CDR1 GTSNPN, CDR2 SVGIG (reference sequence). DNA for the CDR3: TGTGCCTGGAGTTTCTCCCGGGACTGGGCGACAGATACGCAGTATTTT. Translated, it gives CAWSFSRDWATDTQYF.

This clonotype showed up many times. This rearrangement joins TRBV20-1 to TRBJ2-7; 7 bases map to TRBD2. Germline CDR1 DFQATT, CDR2 SNEGSKA (reference sequence). J gave up 3 bases and V 5 bases, and 4 bases lay outside the gene matches. This CDR3 is built from 12 residues. The chain's CDR3 is CSAVGLGYEQYF. The CDR3 DNA follows: TGCAGTGCTGTTGGACTAGGCTACGAGCAGTACTTC.